Below, 20 T cell receptor beta chains from the same sample are listed, as sequenced in a study of vaccination and CD4 T cells after COVID-19. Treatment described: approximately 11-day PBMC culture with coronavirus spike peptide pools or control peptides (ViraFEST assay). Cultured CD4+ T-cell DNA underwent Oncomine TCR Beta short-read sequencing. One entry per CDR3 protein results from TCRdb running MiXCR on the PCR reads. The sample has some 13,000 distinct CDR3 sequences, roughly 57% seen once. For these receptors, no antigen is known. The sequenced sample was CD4+ T cells from blood, cultured in vitro, obtained before SARS-CoV-2 vaccination. The receptors shown here come from a human donor who had recovered from COVID-19.

In DNA form, the CDR3 reads TGCAGTGCTAGAGGAACAGGGGAGTTTACTGAAGCTTTCTTT. Amino acid sequence: CSARGTGEFTEAFF. The chain carries TRBV20-1 and TRBJ1-1; 7 bases are a match to TRBD1. Losses at the gene ends were 1 base for V and 5 bases for J; bases not matched to a gene: 7. This CDR3 is built from 14 residues. Germline V gene data show CDR1 as DFQATT and CDR2 as SNEGSKA (reference sequence).

The genes are TRBV2 and TRBJ2-7; 7 bases line up with TRBD1. The CDR3 is 15 amino acids. In germline, CDR1 is SNHLY, CDR2 FYNNEI. V was pared by 0 bases and J by 6 bases, with 8 bases of the junction left unmatched. The CDR3 protein is CASSEARGGSAEQYF. Here the CDR3 DNA reads TGTGCCAGCAGTGAAGCCAGAGGGGGCTCGGCCGAGCAGTACTTC. Full variable domain (missing parts from reference TRBV2 and TRBJ2-7): EPEVTQTPSHQVTQMGQEVILRCVPISNHLYFYWYRQILGQKVEFLVSFYNNEISEKSEIFDDQFSVERPDGSNFTLKIRSTKLEDSAMYFCASSEARGGSAEQYFGPGTRLTVT.

The chain is built from TRBV6-2 or TRBV6-3 and TRBJ2-1; 9 bases are shared with TRBD2. The DNA end lines up better with TRBJ2-7; the J call may be wrong. CDR3 length: 15 amino acids. CDR1 is MNHEY and CDR2 is SVGEGT in the germline V gene. CDR3 in DNA: TGTGCCAGCAGTTACTCGCGGGAGGGCCTGGACGAGCAGTACTTC. Its protein product is CASSYSREGLDEQYF.

V and J are TRBV2 and TRBJ2-1; D might be TRBD2 (5 bases). Germline V CDR1 and CDR2: SNHLY, FYNNEI. The V and J ends lost 1 base and 9 bases respectively, with 13 bases between them. The CDR3 totals 14 residues. In DNA form, the CDR3 reads TGTGCCAGCAGTGAAGTACGGGGTGGCGGTGAGCAGTTCTTC. It codes for CASSEVRGGGEQFF.

V and J are TRBV7-9 and TRBJ2-5, with D maybe TRBD2 (7 bases). CDR1 is SEHNR and CDR2 is FQNEAQ in the germline V gene (reference sequence). The CDR3 consists of 14 residues. V gave up 7 bases and J gave up 5 bases, with 17 bases separating them. The CDR3 spells CASTDGGRMETQYF. CDR3 nucleotide sequence: TGTGCCAGCACCGACGGGGGGCGAATGGAGACCCAGTACTTC.

V gene TRBV6-4 combines with J gene TRBJ1-1, with D perhaps TRBD1 (6 bases). The V gene's germline CDR1 is MRHNA and CDR2 SNTAGT. The CDR3 runs to 12 residues. Trimming left V 3 bases short and J 8 bases short, with 10 bases between. In nucleotides, the CDR3 is TGTGCCAGCAGTGAGGGCGGACAGGAAGCTTTCTTT. This gives the protein CASSEGGQEAFF.

The V gene is TRBV10-3, the J gene TRBJ1-1; the match to TRBD1 covers 7 bases. J was trimmed by 4 bases and V by 6 bases; bases with no gene match: 8. Germline CDR1 reads ENHRY; CDR2 reads SYGVKD. The length of the CDR3 is 14 residues. The CDR3 region has the DNA TGTGCCATCAGGCCTACAGGGGCCCTCACTGAAGCTTTCTTT. It encodes CAIRPTGALTEAFF.

This clonotype was seen only once. V is TRBV7-2 and J is TRBJ2-3; D is undetermined. Looked up from germline, CDR1 is SGHTA and CDR2 is FQGNSA. This CDR3 has 13 amino acids. Trimming stripped 7 bases from V and 5 bases from J, with 13 bases between. CDR3 region: CASTSPSLDTQYF. In DNA, the CDR3 is TGTGCCAGCACCTCCCCGAGCCTAGATACGCAGTATTTT.

This clonotype was counted only a few times. V usage is TRBV6-5 and J usage is TRBJ2-2; 7 bases align to TRBD1. J lost 0 bases, V lost 2 bases, and 0 bases had no gene match. The CDR3 runs 15 residues. Looked up from germline, CDR1 is MNHEY and CDR2 is SVGAGI. CDR3 sequence (DNA): TGTGCCAGCAGTTACGGGACAGCGAACACCGGGGAGCTGTTTTTT. Its protein product is CASSYGTANTGELFF.

The chain has TRBV7-3 and TRBJ1-1; possibly TRBD1 for D (6 bases). Germline CDR1 is SGHTA and CDR2 is FQGTGA. The length of the CDR3 is 15 residues. The V end lost 1 base, the J end lost 6 bases, and 15 bases lay between the germline ends. The CDR3 here is CASSLSTGPGAEAFF. As DNA, the CDR3 is TGTGCCAGCAGCTTAAGTACAGGGCCGGGGGCTGAAGCTTTCTTT. Using reference TRBV7-3 and TRBJ1-1 for the parts outside the CDR3, the full variable domain is GAGVSQTPSNKVTEKGKYVELRCDPISGHTALYWYRQSLGQGPEFLIYFQGTGAADDSGLPNDRFFAVRPEGSVSTLKIQRTERGDSAVYLCASSLSTGPGAEAFFGQGTRLTVV.

V and J are TRBV11-2 and TRBJ1-6; D remains ambiguous. V was shortened by 5 bases and J by 9 bases, with 14 bases between the two germline ends. From germline, CDR1 is SGHAT and CDR2 FQNNGV. CDR3 length: 14 amino acids. CDR3 amino acids: CASSPAQPTSPLHF. CDR3 sequence (DNA): TGTGCCAGCAGCCCAGCCCAGCCTACTTCACCCCTCCACTTT.

The rearrangement links TRBV6-2 or TRBV6-3 to TRBJ1-2; no clear D gene. The CDR3 sequence is 12 residues long. Germline V gives CDR1 MNHEY, CDR2 SVGEGT. V was trimmed by 5 bases and J by 2 bases, leaving 6 bases between them. This chain's CDR3 is CASSERNYGYTF. In DNA form, the CDR3 reads TGTGCCAGCAGTGAGAGAAACTATGGCTACACCTTC.

V is TRBV6-2 or TRBV6-3 and J is TRBJ1-5, with D hard to call. The length of the CDR3 is 12 residues. Germline CDR1 reads MNHEY; CDR2 reads SVGEGT. V shed 6 bases and J shed 8 bases, with 11 bases lying between them. The CDR3, as DNA: TGTGCCAGCAGGGCCCCATTTGAGCCCCAGCATTTT. This codes for CASRAPFEPQHF.

This clonotype was observed a handful of times. This sequence joins TRBV15 and TRBJ1-2; D unresolved. This CDR3 is 13 amino acids long. The germline V gene encodes CDR1 LNHNV and CDR2 YYDKDF (reference sequence). The V end lost 0 bases, the J end lost 4 bases, and 6 bases lay between the germline ends. Written as DNA, the CDR3 is TGTGCCACCAGCAGAGAACAGATCTATGGCTACACCTTC. Protein: CATSREQIYGYTF.

The sample holds a few counts of this clonotype. V is TRBV6-5 and J is TRBJ1-5; 7 nucleotides line up with TRBD1. Germline CDR1 reads MNHEY; CDR2 reads SVGAGI. The CDR3 length is 15 residues. The trim removed 4 bases at V and 3 bases at J, leaving 6 bases unmatched. The CDR3 loop reads CASSSRQGPNQPQHF. The CDR3 nucleotides are TGTGCCAGCAGTTCACGACAGGGCCCCAATCAGCCCCAGCATTTT.

V usage is TRBV28 and J usage is TRBJ2-3; perhaps TRBD1 as D (6 bases). Germline assignment: CDR1 MDHEN and CDR2 SYDVKM. V lost 9 bases to trimming and J lost 1 base, with 11 bases between them. CDR3 length: 13 residues. The CDR3 loop reads CASSGEGTDTQYF. DNA for the CDR3: TGTGCCAGTTCAGGGGAAGGCACAGATACGCAGTATTTT.

This clonotype was counted between two and nine times. The rearrangement joins TRBV7-2 to TRBJ2-5, with TRBD1 matching over 7 bases. V was pared by 5 bases and J by 2 bases, with 8 bases of the junction left unmatched. CDR3 length: 15 residues. Per the germline V gene, CDR1 is SGHTA and CDR2 is FQGNSA. The CDR3 DNA reads as TGTGCCAGCAGCCGAAACAGGGGCCTTCAAGAGACCCAGTACTTC. The encoded protein is CASSRNRGLQETQYF.

V gene TRBV11-3 combines with J gene TRBJ2-2; a possible D gene is TRBD1 (5 bases). V was clipped by 5 bases and J by 4 bases, with 11 bases between them. The CDR3 loop spans 14 amino acids. Germline CDR1 and CDR2: SGHNT and YENEEA. CDR3 sequence reads: CASSAKGFTGELFF. In DNA form, the CDR3 reads TGTGCCAGCAGCGCAAAGGGGTTCACCGGGGAGCTGTTTTTT.

The genes are TRBV10-1 and TRBJ2-5, with 7 nucleotides matching TRBD2. CDR1 is WNHNN and CDR2 is SYGVQD in the germline V gene (reference sequence). V was pared by 2 bases and J by 2 bases, with 8 bases of the junction left unmatched. The CDR3 runs to 16 residues. CDR3 DNA sequence: TGCGCCAGCAGTGAGATCAGCGGGGCCTCTCAAGAGACCCAGTACTTC. It translates to CASSEISGASQETQYF.

By sample fraction, this clonotype is medium-sized. The J gene is TRBJ2-5, the V gene TRBV27; D tentatively reads TRBD1 or TRBD2 (6 bases each). This CDR3 contains 13 residues. Trimming removed 6 bases from V and 5 bases from J, with 13 bases in between. Germline CDR1 is MNHEY and CDR2 is SMNVEV (reference sequence). The CDR3 nucleotides read TGTGCCAGCAGCGTGGACAGCGGGGAGACCCAGTACTTC. This translates into CASSVDSGETQYF.